Given below is one T cell receptor (beta chain) in context. This sample was taken from a study of blood T cell repertoires in COVID-19. Study background: PBMCs, B-cell-depleted T cells, or T cells provided the cDNA or gDNA that made up the material.

V was trimmed by 3 bases and J by 0 bases, leaving 11 bases between them. The CDR3 runs to 15 residues. The V gene's germline CDR1 is KGHSH and CDR2 LQKENI. Source study methods: By means of reference gene primer amplification, nucleated cell counts were estimated. The method was immunoSEQ multiplex PCR; TCRdb's version includes in-frame clones alone and lacks a portion of them. Clone size and V and J calls were adopted from that table, with D and trimming inferred from the DNA. The data contain approximately 130,000 clones, around 81% of them singletons. The V gene is TRBV18, the J gene TRBJ1-1, with unresolved D. The source material was peripheral blood. This TCR came from a man aged 40-49 years with active or convalescent COVID-19. For the CDR3, the DNA is TGTGCCAGCTCACCTTTTAACGGTCTGAACACTGAAGCTTTCTTT. Amino acid sequence: CASSPFNGLNTEAFF. Drawing the rest from reference TRBV18 and TRBJ1-1, the complete variable domain is NAGVMQNPRHLVRRRGQEARLRCSPMKGHSHVYWYRQLPEEGLKFMVYLQKENIIDESGMPKERFSAEFPKEGPSILRIQQVVRGDSAAYFCASSPFNGLNTEAFFGQGTRLTVV.